The 13 T cell receptor beta chains listed next were all sequenced from one sample in a study of beta chain features in type 1 diabetes. Overall study results and limits: Among patients with Type 1 diabetes, TCRB CDR3s were moderately but significantly shorter in every one of the four CD4+ subsets.

No cognate antigen is known for these TCRs. Of the isolated RNA, all was reverse transcribed, and so the sequenced material was expressed TCRB transcripts. The assay was immunoSEQ multiplex PCR, and TCRdb's table has in-frame clones only and misses some. The sample lists a few hundred thousand clones, 13% to 15% occurring once. Sample: naive CD4+ T cells from blood. These receptor sequences come from a man aged 25 to 45 with type 1 diabetes.

This rearrangement joins TRBV2 to TRBJ1-4; D is uncertain. CDR1 SNHLY and CDR2 FYNNEI come from the germline V gene. Trimming left V 9 bases short and J 3 bases short, with 14 bases between. The CDR3 loop spans 14 amino acids. The CDR3 DNA follows: TGTGCCAGTAGGGAAGGGAGCTCTAATGAAAAACTGTTTTTT. As protein: CASREGSSNEKLFF.

This sequence joins TRBV18 and TRBJ1-1; D remains ambiguous. Trimming removed 6 bases at V and 1 base at J, with 12 bases between. Germline CDR1 and CDR2: KGHSH and LQKENI. CDR3 length: 14 amino acids. CDR3 DNA sequence: TGTGCCAGCTCGCACGACATCAGGAACACTGAAGCTTTCTTT. It encodes CASSHDIRNTEAFF.

V usage is TRBV5-4 and J usage is TRBJ2-5; no clear D. Germline loops: CDR1 SGHNT, CDR2 YYREEE (reference sequence). This CDR3 has 12 amino acids. V lost 3 bases and J lost 4, with 7 bases in between. CDR3 protein: CASSSSRETQYF. The CDR3 nucleotides are TGTGCCAGCAGCTCCTCCCGAGAGACCCAGTACTTC.

The J gene is TRBJ2-1, the V gene TRBV7-3; 8 bases align to TRBD2. J gave up 6 bases and V 4 bases, and 2 bases lay outside the gene matches. CDR1 is SGHTA, CDR2 FQGTGA, per germline. This CDR3 is built from 13 residues. The CDR3 DNA reads TGTGCCAGCAGCTCTAGCGGGTCCAATGAGCAGTTCTTC. Translated: CASSSSGSNEQFF.

This clone was counted only a few times. The chain recombines TRBV6-5 with TRBJ1-2, with 9 bases fitting TRBD1. Germline assignment: CDR1 MNHEY and CDR2 SVGAGI. This CDR3 is 15 amino acids long. The V gene end was trimmed by 0 bases and the J gene end by 8 bases; junction bases not matched to a gene: 7. The CDR3 loop reads CASSYSRGTGRGYTF. The CDR3 bases are TGTGCCAGCAGTTACTCCAGGGGGACAGGGAGAGGCTACACCTTC.

This chain joins TRBV30 and TRBJ1-1; 7 bases map to TRBD1. V lost 3 bases to trimming and J lost 4 bases; unmatched junction nucleotides: 5. Germline CDR1 is GTSNPN and CDR2 is SVGIG (reference sequence). The CDR3 sequence is 13 residues long. The CDR3, as DNA: TGTGCCTGGAGGGGACAGAGCTCCACTGAAGCTTTCTTT. Translation: CAWRGQSSTEAFF.

Only a few counts were recorded for this clone. This rearrangement joins TRBV2 to TRBJ1-5; tentatively, D is TRBD1 (5 bases). Germline lookup yields CDR1 SNHLY and CDR2 FYNNEI. CDR3 length equals 12 residues. Trimming left V 6 bases short and J 9 bases short, with 12 bases between. The CDR3 sequence: CASSRQRGPQHF. For the CDR3, the DNA is TGTGCCAGCAGCAGACAGCGAGGGCCCCAGCATTTT.

In its sample, this clone was seen a few times. V usage is TRBV5-1 and J usage is TRBJ2-7, with TRBD1 matching 8 bases. V lost 4 bases to trimming and J lost 2 bases; unmatched junction nucleotides: 5. The CDR3 has 14 residues. Looked up from germline, CDR1 is SGHRS and CDR2 is YFSETQ. The CDR3 DNA reads TGCGCCAGCAGCCCCACAGGGGGACCCTACGAGCAGTACTTC. Protein product: CASSPTGGPYEQYF.

The chain carries TRBV5-1 and TRBJ2-3; 9 nucleotides match TRBD1. The V gene end was trimmed by 1 base and the J gene end by 4 bases; junction bases not matched to a gene: 10. Germline values: CDR1 SGHRS, CDR2 YFSETQ. The CDR3 is made up of 17 amino acids. The CDR3 DNA reads as TGCGCCAGCAGCTTGAACCGGGACAGGGTGATCCCAGATACGCAGTATTTT. Its translation is CASSLNRDRVIPDTQYF.

The chain is built from TRBV29-1 and TRBJ2-3, with D tentatively TRBD2 (5 bases). Germline V gives CDR1 SQVTM, CDR2 ANQGSEA. V was shortened by 7 bases and J by 0 bases, with 14 bases between the two germline ends. The CDR3 is 14 residues long. The CDR3 nucleotides are TGCAGCGGTCTAACAAGGAGGAGCACAGATACGCAGTATTTT. Protein sequence: CSGLTRRSTDTQYF.

The chain links TRBV10-3 to TRBJ2-7, with TRBD2 identical over 8 bases. The CDR3 sequence is 14 residues long. Germline V gene sequence: CDR1 ENHRY, CDR2 SYGVKD. The junction had 5 bases not matched to a gene; V was cut back by 7 bases and J by 0 bases. CDR3 amino acids: CAITRGLDSYEQYF. The CDR3 DNA reads as TGTGCCATCACTAGGGGACTAGACTCCTACGAGCAGTACTTC.

The rearrangement links TRBV15 to TRBJ2-3, with TRBD1 matching 7 bases. The V segment lost 5 bases and the J segment 3 bases; nucleotides outside the gene matches: 8. This CDR3 has 15 amino acids. CDR1 is LNHNV, CDR2 YYDKDF, per germline (reference sequence). As DNA, the CDR3 is TGTGCCACCAGCTGGGGACAGAGAATAACAGATACGCAGTATTTT. It yields the protein CATSWGQRITDTQYF.

This clone has a handful of counts. Here the CDR3 reads CAISTGQGDQPQHF. CDR3 nucleotides: TGTGCCATCAGTACGGGACAGGGCGATCAGCCCCAGCATTTT. This chain joins TRBV10-3 and TRBJ1-5; 9 bases match TRBD1. J lost 5 bases, V lost 5 bases, and 4 bases had no gene match. This CDR3 has 14 amino acids. CDR1 ENHRY and CDR2 SYGVKD come from the germline V gene.